The present T cell receptor beta chain was sequenced within a study of cytomegalovirus exposure and HLA in healthy donors. Findings of the study overall: In vitro confirmation showed three CMV-associated chains to be CMV antigen specific. About 87% or about 30% of the time was how often most TCR beta V segments were productive, according to an earlier analysis.

For this clone: Its antigen remains unknown.

The V and J ends lost 0 bases and 7 bases respectively, with 8 bases between them. The CDR3 totals 13 residues. Germline V gene sequence: CDR1 SGHRS, CDR2 YFSETQ. Researchers ran the PCR with 60 Vbeta and 13 Jbeta primers. The table came from immunoSEQ multiplex PCR; TCRdb's copy has only in-frame clones and leaves some out. Altogether 250,000 to 350,000 clones are present, under 90% being singletons, with the ten largest covering 0.3% to 0.35%. Nominally healthy donors were sampled, though unrecorded immune exposures were likely. The sequenced sample was PBMCs. This sequence joins TRBV5-1 and TRBJ2-1; D unclear. The sequence came from a girl aged 2 to 9 in good health and CMV-seronegative. Here the CDR3 reads CASSLEASNEQFF. The CDR3 nucleotides are TGCGCCAGCAGCTTGGAAGCGTCTAATGAGCAGTTCTTC.